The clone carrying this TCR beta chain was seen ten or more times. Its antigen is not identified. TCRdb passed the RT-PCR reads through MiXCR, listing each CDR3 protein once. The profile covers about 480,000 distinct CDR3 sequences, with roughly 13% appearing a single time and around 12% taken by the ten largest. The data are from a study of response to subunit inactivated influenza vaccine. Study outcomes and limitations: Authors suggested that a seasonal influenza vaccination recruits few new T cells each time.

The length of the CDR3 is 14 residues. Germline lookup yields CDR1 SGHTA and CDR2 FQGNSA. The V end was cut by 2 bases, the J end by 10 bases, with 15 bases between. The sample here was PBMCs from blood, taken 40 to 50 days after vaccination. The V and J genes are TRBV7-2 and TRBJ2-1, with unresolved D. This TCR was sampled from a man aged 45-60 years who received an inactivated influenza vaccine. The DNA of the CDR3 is TGTGCCAGCAGCTTAATTGTGGTTAGCCCGGAGCAGTTCTTC. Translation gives CASSLIVVSPEQFF.